Each of the 26 T cell receptor beta chains below was sequenced from the same sample in a study of T-cell memory formation after mild COVID-19. One entry per CDR3 protein, called by TCRdb with MiXCR from the 5' RACE reads. The top ten hold approximately 25% of the sample, which has about 150,000 distinct CDR3 sequences, under 30% seen once. Sequencing used PBMCs or a T cell subset sorted from them (not recorded which). The receptors derive from an adult woman who had mild COVID-19 (a few samples of this study predate the infection). Cell type and time point are not known.

This clonotype was observed a few times. The gene calls are TRBV5-4 and TRBJ2-6; no reliable D call. Germline CDR1 reads SGHNT; CDR2 reads YYREEE (reference sequence). Deletions cut 9 bases from V and 0 bases from J, with 13 bases between. This CDR3 contains 15 residues. The CDR3 sequence is CATIAGASGANVLTF. The CDR3 nucleotides are TGTGCCACCATTGCCGGAGCCTCTGGGGCCAACGTCCTGACTTTC.

The chain combines TRBV4-3 with TRBJ2-3, with D hard to call. CDR1 and CDR2 from the germline V gene are LGHNA and YSLEER. V lost 0 bases and J 6 bases, leaving 10 bases between the germline ends. The CDR3 is 14 residues long. CDR3 protein: CASSQDDESDTQYF. CDR3 coding DNA: TGCGCCAGCAGCCAAGACGATGAGTCCGATACGCAGTATTTT.

CDR3 sequence (DNA): TGCGCCAGCAGCCAAGCAGGGAACACTGAAGCTTTCTTT. As protein: CASSQAGNTEAFF. The chain has TRBV4-3 and TRBJ1-1; D gene uncertain. The CDR3 has 13 residues. With 1 base removed from V and 1 base from J, the gap between germline ends came to 4 bases. Germline V gene sequence: CDR1 LGHNA, CDR2 YSLEER.

In this sample, this clonotype turned up many times. At one boundary the junction diverges from the germline segment, which might be a read error. The rearrangement links TRBV7-7 to TRBJ2-7; tentative D call: TRBD1 (5 bases). CDR3 length: 14 residues. Germline values: CDR1 SSHAT, CDR2 FNYEAQ (reference sequence). As DNA, the CDR3 is TGTGCTAGCAGCTTATATCAGGGTCCCTACGAGCAGTACTTC. Translation: CASSLYQGPYEQYF. Complete variable domain (other parts from reference TRBV7-7 and TRBJ2-7): GAGVSQSPRYKVTKRGQDVTLRCDPISSHATLYWYQQALGQGPEFLTYFNYEAQPDKSGLPSDRFSAERPEGSISTLTIQRTEQRDSAMYRCASSLYQGPYEQYFGPGTRLTVT.

The chain employs TRBV20-1 and TRBJ2-7, with 9 bases identical to TRBD2. CDR3 length: 17 amino acids. V gave up 0 bases and J gave up 2 bases; unmatched junction bases: 11. The V gene's germline CDR1 is DFQATT and CDR2 SNEGSKA (reference sequence). The CDR3 spells CSARDLAGGLKTYEQYF. As DNA, the CDR3 is TGCAGTGCTAGAGATCTTGCGGGAGGGCTAAAAACCTACGAGCAGTACTTC.

This clonotype was counted a few times. The chain couples TRBV5-1 to TRBJ2-7; D might be TRBD1 (6 bases). Per the germline V gene, CDR1 is SGHRS and CDR2 is YFSETQ. The CDR3 is 13 amino acids. Trimming shortened V by 1 base and J by 6 bases, and 11 bases separated the two germline ends. The CDR3 sequence: CASSLFGGGEQYF. As DNA, the CDR3 is TGCGCCAGCAGCTTGTTTGGGGGCGGCGAGCAGTACTTC.

By share, this clonotype counts as medium-sized. One end of the junction does not line up with germline, which may come from a read error. The rearrangement joins TRBV5-1 to TRBJ1-1, with D uncertain. Germline V CDR1 and CDR2: SGHRS, YFSETQ. CDR3 size: 13 residues. For the CDR3, the DNA is TGTGCCAGCAGTTTGGGAGGGAACACTGAAGCTTTCTTT. Its protein is CASSLGGNTEAFF.

Only a few counts were recorded for this clonotype. The chain combines TRBV4-1 with TRBJ1-2; 11 nucleotides align to TRBD1. CDR1 and CDR2 (germline): MGHRA, YSYEKL. This CDR3 spans 16 amino acids. After removal of 1 base from V and 4 bases from J, the junction contained 5 bases not matched to a gene. In DNA form, the CDR3 reads TGCGCCAGCAGCCAAGGTGGGACAGGGGGGCCCTATGGCTACACCTTC. Translating it yields CASSQGGTGGPYGYTF.

This clonotype was seen only a few times. V is TRBV29-1 and J is TRBJ2-7; 11 bases agree with TRBD1. Trimming took 7 bases from V and 4 from J; bases not matched to a gene: 6. Germline assignment: CDR1 SQVTM and CDR2 ANQGSEA. This CDR3 has 13 residues. CDR3 protein: CSASDRGQYEQYF. The DNA of the CDR3 is TGCAGCGCGTCGGACAGGGGGCAGTACGAGCAGTACTTC.

The chain has TRBV5-6 and TRBJ2-1, with D perhaps matching TRBD2 (5 bases). This CDR3 contains 13 residues. V lost 4 bases, J lost 4 bases, and 9 bases lay in between. CDR1 is SGHDT and CDR2 is YYEEEE in the germline V gene. In DNA, the CDR3 is TGTGCCAGCAGCGGACGGGGTTACAATGAGCAGTTCTTC. Translated: CASSGRGYNEQFF.

This clonotype was seen only a few times. The chain couples TRBV29-1 to TRBJ2-1, with 7 bases that match TRBD2. The germline V gene has CDR1 SQVTM and CDR2 ANQGSEA. This CDR3 spans 17 amino acids. After removal of 3 bases from V and 8 bases from J, the junction contained 19 bases not matched to a gene. The CDR3 DNA sequence: TGCAGCGTTGATGCCTTTGTATCCGCGGGAGTTGAGGATGAGCAGTTCTTC. It translates to CSVDAFVSAGVEDEQFF.

Only a few counts were recorded for this clonotype. This sequence joins TRBV24-1 and TRBJ2-3; TRBD2 aligns across 7 bases. V trimming: 3 bases; J trimming: 0 bases; junction bases outside the gene matches: 2. In germline, CDR1 is KGHDR, CDR2 SFDVKD. The CDR3 is made up of 15 amino acids. CDR3 bases: TGTGCCACCAGTGATACGCGGGGGAGCACAGATACGCAGTATTTT. Translation: CATSDTRGSTDTQYF.

This clonotype was observed a handful of times. The V and J genes are TRBV6-5 and TRBJ2-1; D gene unclear. The V gene lost 5 bases and the J gene lost 4 bases, with 15 bases spanning the gap. The V gene's germline CDR1 is MNHEY and CDR2 SVGAGI. This CDR3 is built from 15 residues. CDR3 DNA sequence: TGTGCCAGCAGTCTACTCATGGGCAGTTACAATGAGCAGTTCTTC. Its translation is CASSLLMGSYNEQFF.

This chain uses TRBV14 with TRBJ1-1; no clear D gene. Germline CDR1 reads SGHDN; CDR2 reads FVKESK. This CDR3 is 14 amino acids long. Trimming took off 2 bases at V and 3 bases at J, with 10 bases between the two ends. Written as DNA, the CDR3 is TGTGCCAGCAGCCAACGCGGCCAAGACACTGAAGCTTTCTTT. This gives the protein CASSQRGQDTEAFF.

The rearrangement uses TRBV7-9 and TRBJ2-5; D perhaps matches TRBD1 (5 bases). The CDR3 is 15 amino acids. From germline, CDR1 is SEHNR and CDR2 FQNEAQ (reference sequence). V lost 5 bases and J lost 5, with 18 bases in between. CDR3 in DNA: TGTGCCAGCAGCCTGACAGATAGCTTTAGCGAGACCCAGTACTTC. Its translation: CASSLTDSFSETQYF.

As DNA, the CDR3 is TGTGCCAGCAGCTTATTGGGAGAGGCGATACCTAACTATGGCTACACCTTC. Its protein product is CASSLLGEAIPNYGYTF. The rearrangement uses TRBV7-6 and TRBJ1-2; no clear D. The V gene's germline CDR1 is SGHVS and CDR2 FNYEAQ. This CDR3 spans 17 amino acids. Trimming took off 2 bases at V and 0 bases at J, with 16 bases between the two ends.

The chain combines TRBV11-2 with TRBJ2-1; TRBD1 is a possible D gene (6 bases). The germline CDR1 and CDR2 sequences are SGHAT and FQNNGV. With 1 base removed from V and 8 bases from J, the gap between germline ends came to 9 bases. The CDR3 runs 13 residues. CDR3 bases: TGTGCCAGCAGCTTAGTCAGGGGCGATGAGCAGTTCTTC. This encodes CASSLVRGDEQFF.

This clonotype turned up a few times. The chain is built from TRBV5-1 and TRBJ2-3; D may be TRBD1 or TRBD2 (5 bases each). The CDR3 loop spans 16 amino acids. CDR1 is SGHRS and CDR2 is YFSETQ in the germline V gene. The ends were cut back, 2 bases at V and 0 bases at J, with 13 bases in the middle. The CDR3 DNA reads as TGCGCCAGCAGCTTCGAAGGGACCTCTAGCACAGATACGCAGTATTTT. Its protein is CASSFEGTSSTDTQYF.

The chain couples TRBV2 to TRBJ1-2, with D tentatively TRBD1 (5 bases). Trimming took off 2 bases at V and 6 bases at J, with 31 bases between the two ends. Germline V gene data show CDR1 as SNHLY and CDR2 as FYNNEI. The CDR3 sequence is 20 residues long. The CDR3 sequence: CASSEPHGRVSRGPLNGYTF. Written as DNA, the CDR3 is TGTGCCAGCAGTGAACCCCATGGCAGGGTGTCGCGGGGCCCACTTAATGGCTACACCTTC.

The chain carries TRBV20-1 and TRBJ2-7; TRBD1 matches 9 bases. The CDR3 extends over 13 amino acids. The V gene end was trimmed by 5 bases and the J gene end by 1 base; junction bases not matched to a gene: 3. CDR1 is DFQATT, CDR2 SNEGSKA, per germline (reference sequence). CDR3 sequence: CSARTGVSYEQYF. CDR3 DNA sequence: TGCAGTGCTCGGACAGGGGTATCCTACGAGCAGTACTTC.

The rearrangement links TRBV7-2 to TRBJ2-7; tentatively, D is TRBD1 or TRBD2 (5 bases each). The ends were cut back, 4 bases at V and 2 bases at J, with 15 bases in the middle. Germline CDR1 and CDR2: SGHTA and FQGNSA. The CDR3 has 15 amino acids. The CDR3 loop reads CASSSIRDGTYEQYF. CDR3 DNA sequence: TGTGCCAGCAGCTCGATCCGGGACGGAACCTACGAGCAGTACTTC.

The CDR3 nucleotides read TGTGCCACCAGCACCCTAGCGGGGGGGCCTTTAGGTGAGCAGTTCTTC. This sequence encodes CATSTLAGGPLGEQFF. The chain links TRBV15 to TRBJ2-1; 12 positions match TRBD2. This CDR3 has 16 residues. The V and J ends lost 4 bases and 9 bases, in that order; junction bases with no gene match: 10. Germline-derived CDR1 and CDR2 are LNHNV and YYDKDF (reference sequence).

There are a few counts of this clonotype. The chain employs TRBV7-6 and TRBJ2-3; TRBD2 agrees at 12 bases. Germline V lookup: CDR1 SGHVS, CDR2 FNYEAQ. Trimming at V came to 4 bases and at J to 6 bases, leaving 14 bases not matched to a gene. CDR3 length: 18 amino acids. The CDR3 region has the DNA TGTGCCAGCAGCTCAAGACTAGCGGGGGTCTGGGGGTCGGATACGCAGTATTTT. Translated: CASSSRLAGVWGSDTQYF.

CDR3 DNA: TGTGCCAGCAGCTTTGACCCACCAGATACGCAGTATTTT. Amino acid sequence: CASSFDPPDTQYF. This chain uses TRBV7-3 with TRBJ2-3; no reliable D call. The V gene lost 3 bases and the J gene lost 4 bases, with 8 bases spanning the gap. The CDR3 is 13 residues long. Germline lookup yields CDR1 SGHTA and CDR2 FQGTGA.

This clonotype has only a few counts. The rearrangement joins TRBV10-3 to TRBJ2-7; D possibly uses TRBD1 or TRBD2 (6 bases each). Between the trimmed V and J ends, which lost 1 base and 6 bases, there was a span of 16 bases. The length of the CDR3 is 15 residues. Germline V CDR1 and CDR2: ENHRY, SYGVKD. The CDR3 nucleotides are TGTGCCATCAGTGAGTTAGTAGAGGGGGGCAGCGAGCAGTACTTC. This gives the protein CAISELVEGGSEQYF.

The chain couples TRBV20-1 to TRBJ1-2; D is unresolved. V lost 0 bases and J 4 bases, leaving 18 bases between the germline ends. The length of the CDR3 is 16 residues. CDR1 DFQATT and CDR2 SNEGSKA come from the germline V gene (reference sequence). CDR3 region: CSARDLGLLDLYGYTF. Here the CDR3 DNA reads TGCAGTGCTAGAGATCTGGGCCTCCTAGACCTCTATGGCTACACCTTC.